The next 11 T cell receptor beta chains were all read from a single sample in a study of T cells in Graves' hyperthyroidism and ophthalmopathy. Amplified regions were TCR beta CDR3 sequences from RNA transcripts. Using the HTBI primer set, a first-round RT-PCR was run on the TCR CDR3. Via MiXCR, TCRdb re-called the multiplex PCR reads, giving one row per CDR3 protein. Found here are more than 550,000 distinct CDR3 sequences, 45% of them singletons; the top ten hold under 8.5%. The sample comprised peripheral blood or thyroid tissue (not recorded which). These receptors were taken from an adult man with Graves' disease, either hyperthyroidism or ophthalmopathy (not recorded which).

The chain uses TRBV7-9 and TRBJ1-2, with D possibly TRBD1 on 5 matching bases. The CDR3 consists of 17 residues. The germline V gene encodes CDR1 SEHNR and CDR2 FQNEAQ (reference sequence). V was clipped by 4 bases and J by 6 bases, with 24 bases between them. The CDR3 region is CASSSLAGTEGYNGYTF. In nucleotides, the CDR3 is TGTGCCAGCAGCTCACTGGCTGGGACGGAGGGTTATAATGGCTACACCTTC.

Turning to this clonotype: A much larger clonotype is one base distant, so this may be a read error. The CDR3 end shows no conserved phenylalanine or tryptophan, and so a read error is likely. This chain joins TRBV29-1 and TRBJ1-1, with D tentatively TRBD1 (6 bases). V was pared by 6 bases and J by 7 bases, with 30 bases between. This CDR3 contains 17 residues. CDR1 and CDR2 (germline): SQVTM, ANQGSEA. Here the CDR3 reads CSVRPPYGRVEQGEAFL. The CDR3 DNA follows: TGCAGCGTCCGCCCCCCTTACGGGAGGGTAGAACAGGGTGAAGCTTTCCTT.

This clonotype was seen once. A single base separates this from a much larger clone, so it may be a read error. The CDR3 DNA sequence: TGTGCCAGCGCCCCGACAGGGGGCGGTGGCTACACCTTC. This translates into CASAPTGGGGYTF. The chain couples TRBV7-2 to TRBJ1-2, with TRBD1 identical over 10 bases. This CDR3 spans 13 amino acids. Germline CDR1 reads SGHTA; CDR2 reads FQGNSA. V was pared by 8 bases and J by 7 bases, with 7 bases of the junction left unmatched. The full variable domain, rest sourced from reference TRBV7-2 and TRBJ1-2, is GAGVSQSPSNKVTEKGKDVELRCDPISGHTALYWYRQSLGQGLEFLIYFQGNSAPDKSGLPSDRFSAERTGGSVSTLTIQRTQQEDSAVYLCASAPTGGGGYTFGSGTRLTVV.

The genes are TRBV20-1 and TRBJ1-1, with 8 bases matching TRBD1. CDR3 length equals 16 residues. The ends lost 0 bases at V and 0 bases at J; junction bases unmatched: 6. Germline CDR1 and CDR2: DFQATT and SNEGSKA (reference sequence). CDR3 nucleotide sequence: TGCAGTGCTAGAGATCCCACAGGGGGAGTGAACACTGAAGCTTTCTTT. Translating it yields CSARDPTGGVNTEAFF.

This clonotype was counted only a few times. The V gene is TRBV19, the J gene TRBJ1-2; 7 bases are shared with TRBD1. V was clipped by 1 base and J by 8 bases; unmatched bases: 1. CDR3 size: 12 residues. Germline V gene lookup returns CDR1 LNHDA and CDR2 SQIVND (reference sequence). CDR3 in DNA: TGTGCCAGTAGTATAGCAGGGGGAGGCTACACCTTC. It specifies CASSIAGGGYTF. Using reference TRBV19 and TRBJ1-2 for the parts outside the CDR3, the full variable domain is DGGITQSPKYLFRKEGQNVTLSCEQNLNHDAMYWYRQDPGQGLRLIYYSQIVNDFQKGDIAEGYSVSREKKESFPLTVTSAQKNPTAFYLCASSIAGGGYTFGSGTRLTVV.

This clonotype showed up many times. The V call is TRBV7-2, the J call TRBJ1-2, with D tentatively TRBD1 (6 bases). Germline CDR1 reads SGHTA; CDR2 reads FQGNSA. V was cut by 3 bases and J by 4 bases, with 15 bases left in between. This CDR3 has 15 amino acids. In nucleotides, the CDR3 is TGTGCCAGCAGCTTGAACAGGGATTACGGCTATGGCTACACCTTC. Translation: CASSLNRDYGYGYTF.

This clonotype was seen only a few times. The chain employs TRBV6-1 and TRBJ1-3; D is possibly TRBD1 (6 bases). The CDR3 totals 12 residues. Looked up from germline, CDR1 is MNHNS and CDR2 is SASEGT. V lost 8 bases, J lost 2 bases, and 7 bases lay in between. CDR3 protein: CASAGAGNTIYF. The CDR3 nucleotides read TGTGCCAGCGCAGGGGCTGGAAACACCATATATTTT.

The gene calls are TRBV12-3 or TRBV12-4 and TRBJ1-5; D is possibly TRBD1 (6 bases). Trimming left V 8 bases short and J 1 base short, with 15 bases between. The CDR3 covers 15 residues. The CDR3 is CASSAGERSNQPQHF. In DNA, the CDR3 is TGTGCCAGCTCAGCAGGGGAGAGGAGCAATCAGCCCCAGCATTTT.

This clonotype was detected once. A junction boundary mismatches the germline segment, possibly from a read error. V usage is TRBV15 and J usage is TRBJ1-6, with no clear D. The germline V gene encodes CDR1 LNHNV and CDR2 YYDKDF (reference sequence). The CDR3 consists of 13 residues. CDR3 nucleotides: TGTGCCGCCAGCAGTGAGTCTAATTCACCCCTCCACTTT. It encodes CAASSESNSPLHF.

As concerns this clonotype: At one of its ends the junction is not consistent with the germline gene, which may arise from a read error. The rearrangement links TRBV7-7 to TRBJ1-3; 7 positions agree with TRBD1. Germline V gene data show CDR1 as SSHAT and CDR2 as FNYEAQ (reference sequence). The CDR3 has 15 amino acids. This chain's CDR3 is CASSPGTENGNTIYF. The CDR3 DNA is TGTGCTAGCAGCCCCGGGACAGAGAATGGAAACACCATATATTTT.

This clonotype has a count of ten or more. J is TRBJ1-4 and V is TRBV2; D unclear. Looked up from germline, CDR1 is SNHLY and CDR2 is FYNNEI. V lost 8 bases, J lost 12 bases, and 19 bases lay in between. The CDR3 spans 13 residues. CDR3 protein: CASAEASPSQLFF. The CDR3, as DNA: TGTGCCAGCGCAGAGGCGTCTCCAAGTCAACTGTTTTTT.